Listed here is a single T cell receptor beta chain. TCRdb's copy holds only in-frame clones and misses some; the assay was immunoSEQ multiplex PCR. Here the sample spans about 100,000 clones, 85% being singletons. The data were obtained in a study of blood T cell repertoires in COVID-19. Sequenced material: peripheral blood. The clonotype was recovered from a man in his fifties with active or convalescent COVID-19.

As DNA, the CDR3 is TGTGCCAGCAGCTTAAGACAGGTCGCTGCTTTCTTT. This encodes CASSLRQVAAFF. The J gene is TRBJ1-1, the V gene TRBV5-8; tentatively, D is TRBD1 (6 bases). Germline V gene sequence: CDR1 SGHTS, CDR2 YDEGEE. With 2 bases removed from V and 11 bases from J, the gap between germline ends came to 13 bases. This CDR3 comprises 12 residues.